One sample yielded the 24 T cell receptor beta chains listed below, sequenced in a study of early T cells in non-severe SARS-CoV-2 infection. TCRdb independently ran MiXCR on the 5' RACE reads; one entry per CDR3 protein. The sample includes 60,000 or so distinct CDR3 sequences, roughly an eighth seen only once; the top ten take roughly 4%. The sequenced sample consisted of whole blood. The receptors were sampled from an adult who was a healthcare worker with PCR-confirmed SARS-CoV-2 infection or an uninfected control (not recorded which).

The table lists this clonotype with a few counts. This chain connects TRBV12-3 or TRBV12-4 to TRBJ2-2; TRBD2 is a possible D gene (6 bases). The CDR3 length is 18 residues. V was clipped by 2 bases and J by 3 bases, with 19 bases between them. The DNA for the CDR3 is TGTGCCAGCAGTTTATCCTGGAGCGAGCGGGTCTACACCGGGGAGCTGTTTTTT. This translates into CASSLSWSERVYTGELFF.

The J gene is TRBJ1-5, the V gene TRBV5-8; D uncertain. The germline V and J ends were trimmed by 5 bases and 0 bases, with 9 bases remaining between them. This CDR3 comprises 14 residues. CDR1 is SGHTS, CDR2 YDEGEE, per germline. DNA of the CDR3: TGTGCCAGCAGGGAACCCTATAGCAATCAGCCCCAGCATTTT. Amino acid sequence: CASREPYSNQPQHF. The complete variable domain, with remaining parts taken from reference TRBV5-8 and TRBJ1-5, reads EAGVTQSPTHLIKTRGQQATLRCSPISGHTSVYWYQQALGLGLQFLLWYDEGEERNRGNFPPRFSGRQFPNYSSELNVNALELEDSALYLCASREPYSNQPQHFGDGTRLSIL.

This clonotype was found a few times. The rearrangement uses TRBV5-1 and TRBJ2-3, with D possibly being TRBD2 (7 bases). The V gene lost 0 bases and the J gene lost 4 bases, with 15 bases spanning the gap. The germline gives CDR1 SGHRS, CDR2 YFSETQ. This CDR3 region has 16 residues. Here the CDR3 reads CASSLAGGENSDTQYF. For the CDR3, the DNA is TGCGCCAGCAGCTTGGCGGGGGGCGAGAATTCAGATACGCAGTATTTT.

This clonotype was observed at least ten times. The gene calls are TRBV10-3 and TRBJ2-7; possibly TRBD1 for D (6 bases). Trimming took 4 bases from V and 0 from J, leaving 7 bases between them. Per the germline V gene, CDR1 is ENHRY and CDR2 is SYGVKD. The CDR3 length is 13 residues. CDR3 in amino acids: CAISGQASYEQYF. CDR3 in DNA: TGTGCCATCAGTGGACAGGCCTCCTACGAGCAGTACTTC.

This clonotype was seen ten or more times. The CDR3 DNA sequence: TGTGCCAGCGGACCAAGCGGGAGCTCCTACAATGAGCAGTTCTTC. It codes for CASGPSGSSYNEQFF. The chain couples TRBV28 to TRBJ2-1, with 8 bases aligning to TRBD2. CDR1 and CDR2 (germline): MDHEN, SYDVKM. The CDR3 spans 15 residues. V was clipped by 8 bases and J by 0 bases; unmatched bases: 6.

The chain couples TRBV6-2 or TRBV6-3 to TRBJ2-7; TRBD1 agrees at 8 bases. In germline, CDR1 is MNHEY, CDR2 SVGEGT. This CDR3 comprises 14 residues. V trimming: 6 bases; J trimming: 5 bases; junction bases outside the gene matches: 9. The CDR3 sequence: CASSLRTGFDEQYF. The CDR3 coding sequence is TGTGCCAGCAGCCTACGGACAGGGTTCGACGAGCAGTACTTC.

V is TRBV12-3 or TRBV12-4 and J is TRBJ2-7, with D perhaps matching TRBD2 (6 bases). V lost 5 bases and J 2 bases, leaving 22 bases between the germline ends. The length of the CDR3 is 17 residues. The DNA of the CDR3 is TGTGCCAGCAGTCCGGCCCTCTTGGCGGGGACCCCCTACGAGCAGTACTTC. Amino acid sequence: CASSPALLAGTPYEQYF.

V is TRBV29-1 and J is TRBJ2-1, with D perhaps TRBD1 (6 bases). Trimming took 5 bases from V and 7 from J, leaving 12 bases between them. The CDR3 contains 12 residues. The germline V gene encodes CDR1 SQVTM and CDR2 ANQGSEA. The CDR3 DNA reads as TGCAGCGTTTGGGAAAGGGGGAATGAGCAGTTCTTC. Translating it yields CSVWERGNEQFF.

This clonotype was seen repeatedly, ten times or more. The chain has TRBV11-2 and TRBJ2-2; D could derive from TRBD1 or TRBD2 (5 bases each). V was shortened by 4 bases and J by 1 base, with 13 bases between the two germline ends. There are 16 residues in the CDR3. Germline lookup yields CDR1 SGHAT and CDR2 FQNNGV. CDR3 in amino acids: CASSYLGGMNTGELFF. The CDR3 DNA follows: TGTGCCAGCAGCTACCTTGGGGGTATGAACACCGGGGAGCTGTTTTTT.

This clonotype has ten or more counts. The gene calls are TRBV6-5 and TRBJ2-1; D is perhaps TRBD1 or TRBD2 (6 bases each). The CDR3 contains 17 residues. Germline assignment: CDR1 MNHEY and CDR2 SVGAGI. The V and J ends lost 4 bases and 1 base respectively, with 17 bases between them. CDR3 sequence (DNA): TGTGCCAGCAGTTCCGGGGGCCGATACAAGTCCTACAATGAGCAGTTCTTC. Protein product: CASSSGGRYKSYNEQFF.

Worth noting for this clonotype: A much larger clone is a single base away; this may be a read error. The rearrangement joins TRBV7-8 to TRBJ2-2, with 9 positions matching TRBD2. This CDR3 region has 17 residues. The V segment lost 5 bases and the J segment 4 bases; nucleotides outside the gene matches: 11. Germline V CDR1 and CDR2: SGHVS, FQNEAQ. In DNA, the CDR3 is TGTGCCAGCAGCGCCCGGCTCGGGACTAGCTTCACCGGGGAGCTGTTTTTT. It encodes CASSARLGTSFTGELFF.

This clonotype was counted a few times. The chain uses TRBV7-3 and TRBJ1-1, with 7 bases that match TRBD1. The CDR3 sequence is 13 residues long. Trimming took 5 bases from V and 3 from J; bases not matched to a gene: 3. Germline CDR1 reads SGHTA; CDR2 reads FQGTGA. The CDR3 sequence: CASSRQGDTEAFF. The CDR3 coding sequence is TGTGCCAGCAGCCGACAGGGAGACACTGAAGCTTTCTTT. Variable domain in full (rest from reference TRBV7-3 and TRBJ1-1): GAGVSQTPSNKVTEKGKYVELRCDPISGHTALYWYRQSLGQGPEFLIYFQGTGAADDSGLPNDRFFAVRPEGSVSTLKIQRTERGDSAVYLCASSRQGDTEAFFGQGTRLTVV.

A few counts support this clonotype. This CDR3 is CASSFFPPGQGAGGEQFF. The CDR3 nucleotides are TGTGCCAGCAGTTTCTTCCCTCCGGGACAGGGGGCGGGTGGTGAGCAGTTCTTC. The rearrangement links TRBV27 to TRBJ2-1; 12 bases match TRBD1. The V segment lost 3 bases and the J segment 9 bases; nucleotides outside the gene matches: 15. The CDR3 consists of 18 residues. CDR1 MNHEY and CDR2 SMNVEV come from the germline V gene (reference sequence).

This chain links TRBV19 with TRBJ2-6; 7 positions agree with TRBD1. J lost 4 bases, V lost 1 base, and 10 bases had no gene match. The germline gives CDR1 LNHDA, CDR2 SQIVND (reference sequence). This CDR3 has 18 residues. The CDR3 DNA sequence: TGTGCCAGTAGTATAGTTGGACAGGCGGCGCACGGGGCCAACGTCCTGACTTTC. This gives the protein CASSIVGQAAHGANVLTF.

This chain joins TRBV6-5 and TRBJ1-3; no clear D. V shed 4 bases and J shed 0 bases, with 10 bases lying between them. CDR1 is MNHEY and CDR2 is SVGAGI in the germline V gene. CDR3 length: 15 residues. CDR3 sequence: CASSSSQFSGNTIYF. As DNA, the CDR3 is TGTGCCAGCAGTTCCAGCCAGTTCTCTGGAAACACCATATATTTT.

This clonotype has a handful of counts. V is TRBV13 and J is TRBJ2-7; 7 bases map to TRBD2. This CDR3 is 16 amino acids long. The germline gives CDR1 PRHDT, CDR2 FYEKMQ (reference sequence). The V gene end was trimmed by 4 bases and the J gene end by 3 bases; junction bases not matched to a gene: 12. DNA of the CDR3: TGTGCCAGCAGCTCCCTCATCAGCGGGGAGCGCTACGAGCAGTACTTC. It is translated as CASSSLISGERYEQYF.

This clonotype was counted many times. The chain employs TRBV11-2 and TRBJ2-2; D is perhaps TRBD2 (6 bases). CDR1 is SGHAT and CDR2 is FQNNGV in the germline V gene. CDR3 length equals 14 residues. Trimming removed 3 bases at V and 8 bases at J, with 13 bases between. The CDR3 region is CASSLDPSAGELFF. For the CDR3, the DNA is TGTGCCAGCAGCTTGGATCCTAGCGCGGGGGAGCTGTTTTTT.

V gene TRBV5-1 combines with J gene TRBJ1-1, with D possibly TRBD1 on 5 matching bases. CDR3 length: 16 amino acids. V was trimmed by 0 bases and J by 3 bases, leaving 15 bases between them. Per the germline V gene, CDR1 is SGHRS and CDR2 is YFSETQ. The CDR3 DNA reads as TGCGCCAGCAGCTTGGATAAGGGGTCGATATACACTGAAGCTTTCTTT. Translating gives CASSLDKGSIYTEAFF.

This clonotype has a count of ten or more. The chain carries TRBV11-2 and TRBJ2-5, with 8 bases identical to TRBD2. Germline V gene data show CDR1 as SGHAT and CDR2 as FQNNGV. CDR3 size: 14 residues. With V trimmed by 4 bases and J by 4 bases, 5 bases remained unmatched. The CDR3 DNA follows: TGTGCCAGCAGCTCAGGACTAGCTAGAGAGACCCAGTACTTC. Its protein is CASSSGLARETQYF.

Only a few counts were recorded for this clonotype. V and J are TRBV12-3 or TRBV12-4 and TRBJ2-3, with D perhaps matching TRBD2 (6 bases). This CDR3 spans 13 amino acids. Between the trimmed V and J ends, which lost 7 bases and 1 base, there was a span of 9 bases. This CDR3 reads CASTRRGTDTQYF. CDR3 nucleotides: TGTGCCAGCACCAGGAGGGGCACAGATACGCAGTATTTT.

This clonotype was seen repeatedly, ten times or more. The chain employs TRBV7-2 and TRBJ2-2; TRBD2 aligns across 10 bases. CDR3 size: 16 residues. V lost 2 bases, J lost 6 bases, and 6 bases stayed unmatched. CDR1 and CDR2 (germline): SGHTA, FQGNSA. DNA for the CDR3: TGTGCCAGCAGCTTAACGCCTAGCGGGAGACCCGGGGAGCTGTTTTTT. Translation: CASSLTPSGRPGELFF.

This clonotype was detected only a few times. J is TRBJ2-5 and V is TRBV5-4; 11 bases match TRBD1. Germline CDR1 reads SGHNT; CDR2 reads YYREEE (reference sequence). The junction had 7 bases not matched to a gene; V was cut back by 4 bases and J by 2 bases. The CDR3 has 16 residues. The CDR3 reads CASSAARDRGQETQYF. In DNA, the CDR3 is TGTGCCAGCAGCGCGGCCCGGGACAGGGGGCAAGAGACCCAGTACTTC.

This chain joins TRBV7-9 and TRBJ2-7; 7 bases are shared with TRBD2. Germline loops: CDR1 SEHNR, CDR2 FQNEAQ (reference sequence). The CDR3 is made up of 15 amino acids. Trimming cost V 5 bases and J 2 bases; bases outside gene matches: 9. Written as DNA, the CDR3 is TGTGCCAGCAGCCGAGCGGGATGGGTCACCTACGAGCAGTACTTC. Translated: CASSRAGWVTYEQYF.

The chain joins TRBV28 to TRBJ1-1; D might be TRBD1 (5 bases). Per the germline V gene, CDR1 is MDHEN and CDR2 is SYDVKM. This CDR3 is built from 14 residues. V lost 4 bases and J lost 2, with 11 bases in between. CDR3 amino acids: CASSSDSFNTEAFF. CDR3 coding DNA: TGTGCCAGCAGTTCCGACAGCTTTAACACTGAAGCTTTCTTT.